This T cell receptor beta chain originates from a study of T cell responses to AZD1222 COVID-19 vaccine. Some clones are missing from TCRdb's copy, which holds only in-frame ones; the method was immunoSEQ multiplex PCR. Among 98,000 or so clones, roughly nine tenths were seen once, and the ten largest hold less than 4%. On this clone itself: Its antigen is still unknown.

Overall study results and limits: Epitopes outside B.1.351 and B.1.1.7 mutated regions reportedly drew nearly half of spike TCRs. Recipients of two AZD1222 doses showed rising Spike-specific TCR breadth and depth.

The receptor's source is an adult in good health. The input for sequencing was peripheral blood, taken on day 0 of MenACWY control vaccination.

CDR3 sequence reads: CASTTTSGPYNEQFF. The CDR3 DNA follows: TGTGCCAGTACTACCACTAGCGGACCCTACAATGAGCAGTTCTTC. J is TRBJ2-1 and V is TRBV19; 8 bases are a match to TRBD2. Unmatched junction bases numbered 7, after V lost 7 bases and J lost 2 bases. Germline CDR1 reads LNHDA; CDR2 reads SQIVND (reference sequence). The CDR3 has 15 residues.